This is a list of T cell receptor beta chains from one sample in a study of T cell repertoires in cytomegalovirus infection. Using its own MiXCR run on the reads, TCRdb lists one record per CDR3 protein. The table shows some 230,000 distinct CDR3 sequences, with 20% to 25% occurring only once. The sequencing sample was made of CD8+ T cells from PBMCs. The receptor source for this set is a human donor in good health (CMV status not recorded). Some clones in this sample may be carry-over from other donors' samples. Each CDR3 is given with its conserved first and last residue. A D gene is named only where the DNA matches it firmly. Rows may omit the clone size; those that give it use once, few, many or a size class.

>TRBV7-9|TRBJ2-1|few|-
CASSSPPTGGYNEQFF
TGTGCCAGCAGCTCCCCCCCCACAGGCGGGTACAATGAGCAGTTCTTC
>TRBV20-1|TRBJ1-4|few|TRBD1
CSATGTDEKLFF
TGCAGTGCTACCGGGACAGATGAAAAACTGTTTTTT
>TRBV19|TRBJ2-2|-|-
CASSHASGKGLVGELFF
TGTGCCAGTAGTCATGCGTCTGGGAAAGGGTTGGTCGGGGAGCTGTTTTTT
>TRBV10-3|TRBJ2-1|many|-
CAISEVFGNEQFF
TGTGCCATCAGTGAGGTGTTTGGCAATGAGCAGTTCTTC
>TRBV12-3/TRBV12-4|TRBJ2-7|-|TRBD2
CASSPTLAGSSYEQYF
TGTGCCAGCAGCCCTACCCTAGCGGGGAGCTCCTACGAGCAGTACTTC
>TRBV7-6|TRBJ2-3|many|-
CASSSLGQGNADTQYF
TGTGCCAGCAGCTCGCTCGGGCAGGGTAACGCAGATACGCAGTATTTT
>TRBV12-3/TRBV12-4|TRBJ2-3|-|TRBD1
CASSPAQDRGQGDTQYF
TGTGCCAGCAGTCCCGCTCAAGACAGGGGGCAAGGAGATACGCAGTATTTT
>TRBV6-8|TRBJ2-7|-|-
CASRADWTNYEQYF
TGTGCCAGCAGAGCCGACTGGACCAATTACGAGCAGTACTTC
>TRBV6-5|TRBJ2-1|-|-
CASSYGQPSYNEQFF
TGTGCCAGCAGTTACGGGCAACCTTCCTACAATGAGCAGTTCTTC
>TRBV5-1|TRBJ2-1|-|TRBD1
CASSPEGSGGHNEQFF
TGCGCCAGCAGCCCGGAGGGGTCAGGGGGCCACAATGAGCAGTTCTTC
>TRBV7-9|TRBJ1-2|many|-
CASSSSNSYTF
TGTGCCAGCAGCTCCTCAAATAGTTACACCTTC
>TRBV28|TRBJ2-7|many|TRBD1
CASTGDRDGYEQYF
TGTGCCAGCACCGGGGACAGGGATGGGTACGAGCAGTACTTC
>TRBV12-3/TRBV12-4|TRBJ1-5|-|TRBD1
CASSDGTGGNQPQHF
TGTGCCAGCAGTGACGGGACAGGGGGAAATCAGCCCCAGCATTTT
>TRBV12-3/TRBV12-4|TRBJ2-3|-|-
CASSLALISTDTQYF
TGTGCCAGCAGTCTAGCCCTCATCTCCACAGATACGCAGTATTTT
>TRBV28|TRBJ1-5|-|-
CASIMTGNSNQPQHF
TGTGCCAGCATCATGACAGGAAATAGCAATCAGCCCCAGCATTTT
>TRBV13|TRBJ2-5|once|TRBD2
CASSFGLADQETQYF
TGTGCCAGCAGCTTCGGACTAGCGGACCAAGAGACCCAGTACTTC
>TRBV27|TRBJ2-4|-|-
CASSLVKGEGDIQYF
TGTGCCAGCAGTTTAGTAAAAGGGGAGGGGGACATTCAGTACTTC
>TRBV6-5|TRBJ1-3|many|-
CASSYSAQVGNTIYF
TGTGCCAGCAGTTACTCGGCTCAAGTGGGAAACACCATATATTTT
>TRBV4-1|TRBJ1-1|-|-
CASSQGPTTEAFF
TGCGCCAGCAGCCAAGGACCCACCACTGAAGCTTTCTTT
>TRBV11-2|TRBJ2-1|-|TRBD2
CASSVGTGLAYNEQFF
TGTGCCAGCAGCGTGGGGACGGGACTAGCCTACAATGAGCAGTTCTTC
>TRBV28|TRBJ2-3|-|-
CASSLSRGVTDTQYF
TGTGCCAGCAGTTTATCCAGGGGCGTCACAGATACGCAGTATTTT
>TRBV19|TRBJ1-1|few|TRBD1
CASSNDRGNTEAFF
TGTGCCAGTAGTAACGACAGGGGGAACACTGAAGCTTTCTTT
>TRBV20-1|TRBJ2-2|-|-
CSARAFPGAGELFF
TGCAGTGCTAGAGCATTCCCAGGCGCCGGGGAGCTGTTTTTT
>TRBV7-4|TRBJ2-1|-|-
CASSPTGVSYNEQFF
TGTGCCAGCAGCCCAACGGGGGTCTCCTACAATGAGCAGTTCTTC
>TRBV29-1|TRBJ2-5|few|-
CSVTDSPGETQYF
TGCAGCGTGACGGACAGTCCAGGGGAGACCCAGTACTTC
>TRBV2|TRBJ2-7|-|TRBD1
CASTSGTASYEQYF
TGTGCCAGCACCTCAGGGACAGCCTCCTACGAGCAGTACTTC
>TRBV2|TRBJ1-6|-|TRBD1
CASSRGTGGVSPLHF
TGTGCCAGCAGTAGAGGGACAGGGGGCGTTTCACCCCTCCACTTT
>TRBV11-2|TRBJ1-1|few|-
CASSFRTEAFF
TGTGCCAGCAGCTTTCGCACTGAAGCTTTCTTT
>TRBV28|TRBJ1-1|few|-
CASSFVITGTIEAFF
TGTGCCAGCAGTTTCGTAATCACAGGGACCATTGAAGCTTTCTTT
>TRBV19|TRBJ1-5|-|-
CASSISANQPQHF
TGTGCCAGTAGTATATCCGCTAATCAGCCCCAGCATTTT
>TRBV11-2|TRBJ2-5|-|-
CASSPSGWETQYF
TGTGCCAGCAGCCCGAGTGGGTGGGAGACCCAGTACTTC
>TRBV9|TRBJ2-6|once|-
CASSVARQTSGANVLTF
TGTGCCAGCAGCGTAGCTCGACAGACCTCTGGGGCCAACGTCCTGACTTTC
>TRBV29-1|TRBJ1-4|few|-
CSVWTPTNEKLFF
TGCAGCGTTTGGACACCAACTAATGAAAAACTGTTTTTT
>TRBV6-6|TRBJ1-1|few|TRBD1
CASSDQGAAEAFF
TGTGCCAGCAGCGATCAGGGGGCCGCTGAAGCTTTCTTT
>TRBV6-1|TRBJ2-1|many|-
CASSQGRLNEQFF
TGTGCCAGCAGTCAGGGACGGCTTAATGAGCAGTTCTTC
>TRBV20-1|TRBJ1-2|-|TRBD1
CSARDPTGSNYGYTF
TGCAGTGCTAGAGATCCGACAGGGTCGAACTATGGCTACACCTTC
>TRBV29-1|TRBJ2-2|-|-
CSVFSGSTGELFF
TGCAGCGTTTTTTCAGGGTCCACCGGGGAGCTGTTTTTT
>TRBV7-8|TRBJ2-7|-|-
CASSFSGFSYEQYF
TGTGCCAGCAGCTTTAGCGGTTTCTCCTACGAGCAGTACTTC
>TRBV7-9|TRBJ1-4|few|-
CASSLADNEKLFF
TGTGCCAGCAGCTTAGCGGACAATGAAAAACTGTTTTTT
>TRBV7-9|TRBJ1-1|-|-
CASSSTRAGLTTEAFF
TGTGCCAGCAGCTCGACCCGGGCAGGGCTGACCACTGAAGCTTTCTTT
>TRBV7-6|TRBJ2-1|many|-
CASSFGSSFNEQFF
TGTGCCAGCAGCTTCGGGTCCTCTTTCAATGAGCAGTTCTTC
>TRBV7-9|TRBJ2-3|many|TRBD1
CASSTGEPPDTQYF
TGTGCCAGCAGCACAGGGGAACCACCAGATACGCAGTATTTT
>TRBV7-2|TRBJ1-6|many|-
CASSLASAGLGSPLHF
TGTGCCAGCAGCTTAGCCTCGGCAGGGCTGGGTTCACCCCTCCACTTT
>TRBV2|TRBJ2-5|many|-
CASRGWIQETQYF
TGTGCCAGCCGGGGGTGGATCCAAGAGACCCAGTACTTC
>TRBV2|TRBJ1-5|-|-
CASRGTLDSNQPQHF
TGTGCCAGCCGAGGGACGTTAGATAGCAATCAGCCCCAGCATTTT
>TRBV20-1|TRBJ2-7|-|-
CSGGLSPYEQYF
TGCAGTGGAGGACTTTCCCCCTACGAGCAGTACTTC
>TRBV27|TRBJ2-3|-|TRBD2
CASSLTASGRTDTQYF
TGTGCCAGCAGTTTAACGGCTAGCGGGCGCACAGATACGCAGTATTTT
>TRBV28|TRBJ1-5|-|-
CASTPRGQPQHF
TGTGCCAGCACCCCCCGGGGGCAGCCCCAGCATTTT
>TRBV19|TRBJ2-2|-|-
CASSIGDRILPGELFF
TGTGCCAGTAGTATAGGGGACCGAATCCTGCCCGGGGAGCTGTTTTTT
>TRBV5-6|TRBJ1-2|-|-
CASSTVRGIDYGYTF
TGTGCCAGCAGCACGGTCCGGGGAATCGACTATGGCTACACCTTC
>TRBV7-6|TRBJ2-1|-|-
CASFRDTPYNEQFF
TGTGCCAGCTTTAGGGACACCCCCTACAATGAGCAGTTCTTC
>TRBV29-1|TRBJ2-5|-|-
CSVPEARETQYF
TGCAGCGTCCCGGAAGCAAGGGAGACCCAGTACTTC
>TRBV28|TRBJ2-5|few|-
CASLGEIRQKQETQYF
TGTGCCAGCTTGGGGGAAATTCGACAGAAACAAGAGACCCAGTACTTC
>TRBV10-3|TRBJ2-3|-|-
CAISESIGGPSTDTQYF
TGTGCCATCAGTGAGTCGATAGGCGGTCCTAGCACAGATACGCAGTATTTT
>TRBV7-2|TRBJ2-7|few|-
CASSLATDGSYEQYF
TGTGCCAGCAGCTTAGCGACGGACGGTTCCTACGAGCAGTACTTC
>TRBV19|TRBJ2-1|-|TRBD1
CASSRQGGNEQFF
TGTGCCAGTAGCAGACAGGGTGGAAATGAGCAGTTCTTC
>TRBV6-1|TRBJ1-5|many|-
CASSLPNPSQPQHF
TGTGCCAGCAGCCTCCCTAACCCCTCCCAGCCCCAGCATTTT
>TRBV6-1|TRBJ1-2|many|-
CASSPQNIYGYTF
TGTGCCAGCAGCCCACAAAATATCTATGGCTACACCTTC
>TRBV20-1|TRBJ1-3|-|-
CSAAQPSSGNTIYF
TGCAGTGCTGCCCAACCCAGCTCTGGAAACACCATATATTTT